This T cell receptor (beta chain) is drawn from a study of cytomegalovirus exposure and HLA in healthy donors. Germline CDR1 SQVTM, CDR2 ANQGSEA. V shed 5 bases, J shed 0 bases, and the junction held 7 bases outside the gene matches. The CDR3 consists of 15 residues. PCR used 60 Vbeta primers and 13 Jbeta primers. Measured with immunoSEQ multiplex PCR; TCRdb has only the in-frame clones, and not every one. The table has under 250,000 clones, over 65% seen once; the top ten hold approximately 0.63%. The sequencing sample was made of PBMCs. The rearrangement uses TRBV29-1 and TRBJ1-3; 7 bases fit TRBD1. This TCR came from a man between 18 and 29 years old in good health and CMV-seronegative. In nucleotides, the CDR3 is TGCAGCGTTACGACAGGGCAAGTCTCTGGAAACACCATATATTTT. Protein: CSVTTGQVSGNTIYF.